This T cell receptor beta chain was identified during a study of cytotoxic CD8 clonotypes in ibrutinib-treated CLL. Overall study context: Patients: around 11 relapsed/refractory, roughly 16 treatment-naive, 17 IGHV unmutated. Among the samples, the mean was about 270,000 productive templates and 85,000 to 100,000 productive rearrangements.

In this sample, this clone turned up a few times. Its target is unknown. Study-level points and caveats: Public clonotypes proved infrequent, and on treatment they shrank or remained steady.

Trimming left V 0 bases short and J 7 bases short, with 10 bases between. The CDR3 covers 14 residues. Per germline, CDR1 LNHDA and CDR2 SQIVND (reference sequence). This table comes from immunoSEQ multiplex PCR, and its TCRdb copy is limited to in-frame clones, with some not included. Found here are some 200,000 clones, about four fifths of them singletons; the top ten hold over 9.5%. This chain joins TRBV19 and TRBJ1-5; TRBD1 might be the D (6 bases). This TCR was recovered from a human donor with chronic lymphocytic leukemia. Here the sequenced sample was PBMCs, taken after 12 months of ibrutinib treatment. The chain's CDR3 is CASSIEGGFQPQHF. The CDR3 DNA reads TGTGCCAGTAGTATAGAAGGGGGGTTCCAGCCCCAGCATTTT.